Below, one TCR beta chain is given with its context. These data are taken from a study of monozygotic twins with cystic fibrosis. Germline assignment: CDR1 SGDLS and CDR2 YYNGEE. The CDR3 totals 15 residues. The trim removed 2 bases at V and 9 bases at J, leaving 5 bases unmatched. TCRdb's copy holds only in-frame clones and misses some; the assay was immunoSEQ multiplex PCR. The sample contains around 30,000 clones, about 92% of which appear only once. V and J are TRBV9 and TRBJ2-1; 13 bases agree with TRBD2. The receptor comes from a girl aged 2-10 years with cystic fibrosis. Sequenced material: blood. This chain's CDR3 is CASSVTSGGATEQFF. The CDR3 DNA sequence: TGTGCCAGCAGCGTTACTAGCGGGGGGGCAACTGAGCAGTTCTTC.